This TCR beta chain is drawn from a study of T cells in Graves' hyperthyroidism and ophthalmopathy. What was amplified from RNA transcripts were TCR beta CDR3 regions. The HTBI primer set served for first-round RT-PCR of the TCR CDR3. TCRdb processed the multiplex PCR reads anew with MiXCR; each CDR3 protein has one entry. The repertoire has around 620,000 distinct CDR3 sequences, 46% of them found once; the top ten carry roughly 19%. Uncontrolled infection, other autoimmune disease, pregnancy or lactation excluded patients. In making diagnoses, clinical symptoms, serum thyroxine and TRAb, thyroid ultrasound and orbital computed tomography were all used. V lost 0 bases, J lost 6 bases, and 14 bases lay in between. The CDR3 loop spans 15 amino acids. Germline V gene sequence: CDR1 SGHDN, CDR2 FVKESK. Concerning this clonotype itself: The target antigen is unknown.

Overall study results and limits: The model identified upcoming ophthalmopathy a median roughly 6 months ahead of onset.

The source of this sequence is an adult woman with Graves' disease, either hyperthyroidism or ophthalmopathy (not recorded which). The material sequenced was peripheral blood or thyroid tissue (not recorded which). This sequence joins TRBV14 and TRBJ1-2, with D hard to call. The CDR3 bases are TGTGCCAGCAGCCAAGAATTTAGGTCCGCACATGGCTACACCTTC. Residues: CASSQEFRSAHGYTF.